The rows below give T cell receptor beta chains drawn from one sample of a study of blood T cell repertoires in COVID-19. Some clones are missing from TCRdb's copy, which holds only in-frame ones; the method was immunoSEQ multiplex PCR. Counted here are over 200,000 clones, around nine tenths occurring once; the ten biggest clones make up 10% to 13%. The sequencing input was PBMCs or T cells enriched from blood (not recorded which). The receptors stem from a man between 25 and 39 years old who had recovered from COVID-19. CDR3s include the opening cysteine and the closing phenylalanine or tryptophan. A D gene is named only where the DNA matches it firmly. Part of the rows lack a size; the others show once, few, many or a class for expanded clones.

V: TRBV7-9
D: TRBD1
size: -
J: TRBJ1-2
CDR3: CASRLPGTGTPYTF
DNA: TGTGCCAGCAGATTACCCGGGACAGGAACACCCTACACCTTC

V: TRBV14
D: -
size: -
J: TRBJ1-2
CDR3: CASSRDTSYGYTF
DNA: TGTGCCAGCAGCCGGGACACCTCCTATGGCTACACCTTC

V: TRBV7-9
D: TRBD1
size: -
J: TRBJ1-1
CDR3: CASSLRQGGPEAFF
DNA: TGTGCCAGCAGCTTAAGACAGGGGGGGCCTGAAGCTTTCTTT

V: TRBV3-1/TRBV3-2
D: -
size: -
J: TRBJ1-1
CDR3: CASSQRSPTEAFF
DNA: TGTGCCAGCAGCCAACGGAGTCCCACTGAAGCTTTCTTT

V: TRBV27
D: -
size: -
J: TRBJ1-5
CDR3: CASSRVWVEPQHF
DNA: TGTGCCAGCAGCAGGGTTTGGGTGGAGCCCCAGCATTTT

V: TRBV19
D: -
size: -
J: TRBJ1-5
CDR3: CASSIDLGLYQPQHF
DNA: TGTGCCAGTAGTATAGATCTCGGTCTTTATCAGCCCCAGCATTTT

V: TRBV27
D: -
size: -
J: TRBJ2-6
CDR3: CASSFRGSGANVLTF
DNA: TGTGCCAGCAGTTTCAGGGGTTCTGGGGCCAACGTCCTGACTTTC

V: TRBV23-1
D: -
size: -
J: TRBJ1-1
CDR3: CASSQRKNTEAFF
DNA: TGCGCCAGCAGTCAACGTAAGAACACTGAAGCTTTCTTT

V: TRBV11-2
D: -
size: -
J: TRBJ1-6
CDR3: CASSSSVSPLHF
DNA: TGTGCCAGCAGCTCGTCGGTATCACCCCTCCACTTT

V: TRBV5-6
D: -
size: once
J: TRBJ1-1
CDR3: CASSPNHAGGNTEAFF
DNA: TGTGCCAGCAGCCCAAATCACGCGGGGGGAAACACTGAAGCTTTCTTT

V: TRBV2
D: TRBD1
size: once
J: TRBJ2-3
CDR3: CASNRDRSTDTQYF
DNA: TGTGCCAGCAACAGGGACAGAAGCACAGATACGCAGTATTTT

V: TRBV10-1
D: TRBD1
size: -
J: TRBJ1-4
CDR3: CASSEGTANEKLFF
DNA: TGCGCCAGCAGTGAGGGGACAGCTAATGAAAAACTGTTTTTT

V: TRBV4-3
D: TRBD2
size: few
J: TRBJ2-3
CDR3: CASSQDGAGGGRTDTQYF
DNA: TGCGCCAGCAGCCAAGATGGGGCTGGCGGGGGACGCACAGATACGCAGTATTTT

V: TRBV6-5
D: -
size: -
J: TRBJ1-2
CDR3: CASSYSSSASYGYTF
DNA: TGTGCCAGCAGTTACTCGAGTAGCGCCTCCTATGGCTACACCTTC

V: TRBV6-5
D: -
size: -
J: TRBJ1-5
CDR3: CASSYSAGSPNQPQHF
DNA: TGTGCCAGCAGTTACTCGGCAGGGTCCCCTAATCAGCCCCAGCATTTT

V: TRBV29-1
D: -
size: -
J: TRBJ1-2
CDR3: CSSGPGDYGYTF
DNA: TGCAGCTCTGGACCAGGGGACTATGGCTACACCTTC

V: TRBV6-5
D: -
size: once
J: TRBJ1-1
CDR3: CASRRQSQMNTEAFF
DNA: TGTGCCAGCAGGCGACAGTCACAAATGAACACTGAAGCTTTCTTT

V: TRBV7-9
D: -
size: -
J: TRBJ2-3
CDR3: CASSLLGADTQYF
DNA: TGTGCCAGCAGCTTATTGGGGGCGGATACGCAGTATTTT

V: TRBV27
D: -
size: -
J: TRBJ2-7
CDR3: CASSFSQGYEQYF
DNA: TGTGCCAGCAGTTTCTCACAGGGTTACGAGCAGTACTTC

V: TRBV7-9
D: -
size: -
J: TRBJ1-1
CDR3: CASSSGYDSAMNTEAFF
DNA: TGTGCCAGCAGCTCTGGATATGACAGTGCAATGAACACTGAAGCTTTCTTT

V: TRBV12-3/TRBV12-4
D: -
size: -
J: TRBJ2-3
CDR3: CASGRTDTQYF
DNA: TGTGCCAGTGGCCGCACAGATACGCAGTATTTT

V: TRBV12-3/TRBV12-4
D: -
size: -
J: TRBJ1-4
CDR3: CASRRQQISKLFF
DNA: TGTGCCAGCAGGAGACAACAGATCTCTAAACTGTTTTTT

V: TRBV7-9
D: TRBD1
size: -
J: TRBJ1-6
CDR3: CASSQTGTGVSPLHF
DNA: TGTGCCAGCAGCCAAACCGGGACAGGGGTATCACCCCTCCACTTT

V: TRBV2
D: TRBD1
size: -
J: TRBJ1-6
CDR3: CASKGTANSPLHF
DNA: TGTGCCAGCAAGGGGACAGCCAATTCACCCCTCCACTTT

V: TRBV13
D: TRBD1
size: -
J: TRBJ2-1
CDR3: CASSSSDRGVENEQFF
DNA: TGTGCCAGCAGCTCAAGCGACAGGGGAGTAGAGAATGAGCAGTTCTTC